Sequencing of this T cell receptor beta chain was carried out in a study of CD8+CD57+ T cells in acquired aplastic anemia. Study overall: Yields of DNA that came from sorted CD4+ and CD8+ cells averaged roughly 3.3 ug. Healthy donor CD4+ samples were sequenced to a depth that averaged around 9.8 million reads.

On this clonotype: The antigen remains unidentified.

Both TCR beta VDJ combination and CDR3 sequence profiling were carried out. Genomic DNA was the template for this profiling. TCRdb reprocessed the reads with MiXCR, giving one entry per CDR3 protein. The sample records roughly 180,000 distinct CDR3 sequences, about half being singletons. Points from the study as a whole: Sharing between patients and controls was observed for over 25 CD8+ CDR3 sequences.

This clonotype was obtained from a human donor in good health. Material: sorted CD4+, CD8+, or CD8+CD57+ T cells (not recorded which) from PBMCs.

CDR3 in DNA: TGTGCCAGCCAGGCGACAGGGGCCCACGAAAAACTGTTTTTT. This translates into CASQATGAHEKLFF. The chain couples TRBV24-1 to TRBJ1-4; 8 bases line up with TRBD1. Germline values: CDR1 KGHDR, CDR2 SFDVKD. J was trimmed by 8 bases and V by 11 bases; bases with no gene match: 12. This CDR3 contains 14 residues.